This record concerns one TCR beta chain sequence. The conserved closing phenylalanine or tryptophan is absent in this CDR3, likely reflecting a read error. The data originate from a study of OX40 agonist ivuxolimab in advanced cancers. Across the whole study: Ivuxolimab, which patients received intravenously every 2 weeks, was dosed at 0.01 to 10 mg/kg.

Clones were read by immunoSEQ multiplex PCR, and TCRdb kept only the in-frame ones, dropping some. Here the sample spans 65,000 to 95,000 clones, around nine tenths being singletons. This receptor was identified in an adult with an advanced solid tumor such as melanoma, head and neck, liver or kidney cancer. The specimen was CD4+ or CD8+ T cells sorted from blood, collected in a trial of the OX40 agonist ivuxolimab.

Here the CDR3 DNA reads TGCGCCAGCAGTGAGTCCGGGTTACGGCGTGATTCACCCCTCCACCTT. It is translated as CASSESGLRRDSPLHL. The rearrangement uses TRBV10-1 and TRBJ1-6; D is undetermined. From germline, CDR1 is WNHNN and CDR2 SYGVQD (reference sequence). CDR3 length equals 16 residues. V was cut by 0 bases and J by 8 bases, with 14 bases left in between.